A selection of T cell receptor beta chains follows, all from one sample in a study of blood T cell repertoires in COVID-19. Here immunoSEQ multiplex PCR was the method, and the copy in TCRdb shows in-frame clones only, minus some. This table has more than 150,000 clones, about 86% appearing once. The sample taken for sequencing was peripheral blood. The receptors originated from a young man with active or convalescent COVID-19. Each CDR3 is given with its conserved first and last residue. The order of the fields is CDR3 DNA, CDR3 protein, V gene, D gene, clone size, J gene. A D gene is named only where the DNA matches it firmly. Clone size is stated in some rows and not others, as once, few, many or a class when expanded.

DNA: TGCGCCAGCAGCCCATTGACAGGGGGTGGAGAAAAACTGTTTTTT
CDR3: CASSPLTGGGEKLFF
V: TRBV5-1
D: TRBD1
size: .
J: TRBJ1-4

DNA: TGTGCCACCAGTGACCCCGGGACAGGTGGGTCTGAAGCTTTCTTT
CDR3: CATSDPGTGGSEAFF
V: TRBV24-1
D: TRBD1
size: .
J: TRBJ1-1

DNA: TGTGCCTGGAGGTGGGGAGCCACAGATACGCAGTATTTT
CDR3: CAWRWGATDTQYF
V: TRBV30
D: .
size: .
J: TRBJ2-3

DNA: TGTGCCAGTGCCCGGGACAGGGATACACAAGAGACCCAGTACTTC
CDR3: CASARDRDTQETQYF
V: TRBV19
D: TRBD1
size: .
J: TRBJ2-5

DNA: TGTGCCAGCAGTAAATCCGGGACAGGGACGGGAAACACCATATATTTT
CDR3: CASSKSGTGTGNTIYF
V: TRBV6-6
D: TRBD1
size: few
J: TRBJ1-3

DNA: TGCGCCAGCAGCTCGTCTTCTAGCGGGAGCGGAGAGACCCAGTACTTC
CDR3: CASSSSSSGSGETQYF
V: TRBV5-1
D: TRBD2
size: .
J: TRBJ2-5

DNA: TGCGCCAGCAGCCCCCCGGGTGGCGATGAGCAGTTCTTC
CDR3: CASSPPGGDEQFF
V: TRBV4-1
D: .
size: .
J: TRBJ2-1

DNA: TGTGCCAGCAGCGTGGGCCAGGGCACTGAAGCTTTCTTT
CDR3: CASSVGQGTEAFF
V: TRBV9
D: .
size: .
J: TRBJ1-1

DNA: TGTGCCAGCAGCGCGACTGCAAGCTCTGGAAACACCATATATTTT
CDR3: CASSATASSGNTIYF
V: TRBV9
D: .
size: once
J: TRBJ1-3

DNA: TGTGCCAGCAGCTTTGGTACAGCGGGAGAGGTGGCCAATGAGCAGTTCTTC
CDR3: CASSFGTAGEVANEQFF
V: TRBV7-9
D: TRBD2
size: few
J: TRBJ2-1

DNA: TGTGCCAGCAGCCGCGATGGGGCCTATGGCTACACCTTC
CDR3: CASSRDGAYGYTF
V: TRBV7-9
D: .
size: few
J: TRBJ1-2

DNA: TGTGCCAGTAGTCTGGGACAGGAAATCTACGAGCAGTACTTC
CDR3: CASSLGQEIYEQYF
V: TRBV19
D: TRBD1
size: .
J: TRBJ2-7

DNA: TGTGCCAGCAGTTACGACGGACAGGGTTATAATTCACCCCTCCACTTT
CDR3: CASSYDGQGYNSPLHF
V: TRBV6-5
D: TRBD1
size: .
J: TRBJ1-6

DNA: TGTGCCAGCAGCTTAAGACTAGGAGGCAATGAGCAGTTCTTC
CDR3: CASSLRLGGNEQFF
V: TRBV5-4
D: .
size: .
J: TRBJ2-1

DNA: TGCAGCGTCGGACAGGGTGTCTACGAGCAGTACTTC
CDR3: CSVGQGVYEQYF
V: TRBV29-1
D: TRBD1
size: .
J: TRBJ2-7

DNA: TGTGCCAGTACCCAGACAGGGTTGTCACCCCTCCACTTT
CDR3: CASTQTGLSPLHF
V: TRBV19
D: TRBD1
size: .
J: TRBJ1-6

DNA: TGTGCCAGCAGTGAACGACAGGGGCCTCGTGAAAAACTGTTTTTT
CDR3: CASSERQGPREKLFF
V: TRBV25-1
D: TRBD1
size: .
J: TRBJ1-4

DNA: TGTGCCAGAGCTGCCGGGGATGGTGAAAAACTGTTTTTT
CDR3: CARAAGDGEKLFF
V: TRBV2
D: .
size: .
J: TRBJ1-4

DNA: TGTGCCAGTAGTCCCACCGGGACTAGCGGGGGGGACTGGAAGACCCAGTACTTC
CDR3: CASSPTGTSGGDWKTQYF
V: TRBV19
D: TRBD2
size: .
J: TRBJ2-5

DNA: TGTGCCAGCAGCTTGGGACTAGCGGGGAGCTCCTACAATGAGCAGTTCTTC
CDR3: CASSLGLAGSSYNEQFF
V: TRBV5-4
D: TRBD2
size: once
J: TRBJ2-1

DNA: TGTGCCAGCAGTTCCCCCCGGGGGGGAGCCTACGAGCAGTACTTC
CDR3: CASSSPRGGAYEQYF
V: TRBV6-5
D: TRBD2
size: .
J: TRBJ2-7

DNA: TGTGCCATCAGTGGGGGGCTAGAAGAGACCCAGTACTTC
CDR3: CAISGGLEETQYF
V: TRBV10-3
D: .
size: .
J: TRBJ2-5

DNA: TGTGCCAGCTCACCGTCGACAGGAGCGAACTATGGCTACACCTTC
CDR3: CASSPSTGANYGYTF
V: TRBV18
D: .
size: .
J: TRBJ1-2

DNA: TGTGCCAGCAGCTTCGCCGGGACAGCCACGTCAGCTAACTATGGCTACACCTTC
CDR3: CASSFAGTATSANYGYTF
V: TRBV7-3
D: TRBD1
size: .
J: TRBJ1-2

DNA: TGCGCCAGCAGCACGGGACAGCCCTCTAGCACAGATACGCAGTATTTT
CDR3: CASSTGQPSSTDTQYF
V: TRBV5-1
D: TRBD1
size: .
J: TRBJ2-3

DNA: TGTGCCAGCAGCCCTCCTGGACAGGGTCATGTCTCTGGAAACACCATATATTTT
CDR3: CASSPPGQGHVSGNTIYF
V: TRBV3-1/TRBV3-2
D: TRBD1
size: few
J: TRBJ1-3

DNA: TGTGCCAGCAGTTGGACACGGACAGGGTACAATCAGCCCCAGCATTTT
CDR3: CASSWTRTGYNQPQHF
V: TRBV6-2/TRBV6-3
D: TRBD1
size: .
J: TRBJ1-5

DNA: TGTGCCAGCACTCTAAGGGGTGCGGACTATGGCTACACCTTC
CDR3: CASTLRGADYGYTF
V: TRBV2
D: .
size: .
J: TRBJ1-2

DNA: TGTGCCAGCAGCGCACAGGGTGGAAACACCATATATTTT
CDR3: CASSAQGGNTIYF
V: TRBV12-3/TRBV12-4
D: .
size: few
J: TRBJ1-3

DNA: TGTGCCACCAGTTTTAGCGGGAGAGACACCGGGGAGCTGTTTTTT
CDR3: CATSFSGRDTGELFF
V: TRBV24-1
D: TRBD2
size: once
J: TRBJ2-2

DNA: TGTGCCAGCAGCCGATACGGGGACAGGTCGGATGGCTACACCTTC
CDR3: CASSRYGDRSDGYTF
V: TRBV3-1/TRBV3-2
D: TRBD1
size: .
J: TRBJ1-2

DNA: TGTGCTAGTGGTTTGGTACAGGGGGGCACAGATACGCAGTATTTT
CDR3: CASGLVQGGTDTQYF
V: TRBV12-5
D: TRBD1
size: .
J: TRBJ2-3

DNA: TGTGCCAGCAGCCGAGACAGTTTAGCTGGGGCCAACGTCCTGACTTTC
CDR3: CASSRDSLAGANVLTF
V: TRBV7-8
D: .
size: .
J: TRBJ2-6

DNA: TGTGCCAGCAGCTTAATTGGCGGGAGCGGGACCGGGGAGCTGTTTTTT
CDR3: CASSLIGGSGTGELFF
V: TRBV13
D: TRBD2
size: once
J: TRBJ2-2

DNA: TGTGCCAGCAGTCAGTTGGAGACGTCTGGAAACACCATATATTTT
CDR3: CASSQLETSGNTIYF
V: TRBV11-3
D: .
size: .
J: TRBJ1-3

DNA: TGTGCCAGCTCACCACCTGCAGTTAACTATGGCTACACCTTC
CDR3: CASSPPAVNYGYTF
V: TRBV18
D: .
size: .
J: TRBJ1-2

DNA: TGTGCCAGCAGCCCTGGGACAGGGAGTCCAGATACGCAGTATTTT
CDR3: CASSPGTGSPDTQYF
V: TRBV3-1/TRBV3-2
D: TRBD1
size: .
J: TRBJ2-3

DNA: TGTGCCAGCAGTCGCAATGAGCAGTTCTTC
CDR3: CASSRNEQFF
V: TRBV28
D: .
size: .
J: TRBJ2-1

DNA: TGTGCCAGCAGTGAAGGCGATCAGCCCCAGCATTTT
CDR3: CASSEGDQPQHF
V: TRBV6-1
D: .
size: .
J: TRBJ1-5

DNA: TGTGCCAGCAGTTTAGCTCAGGGAAAGACCCAGTACTTC
CDR3: CASSLAQGKTQYF
V: TRBV12-3/TRBV12-4
D: .
size: once
J: TRBJ2-5

DNA: TGTGCCAGCAGTTACTCCCCACAGGGAGATTCACCCCTCCACTTT
CDR3: CASSYSPQGDSPLHF
V: TRBV6-6
D: .
size: .
J: TRBJ1-6

DNA: TGTGCCAGCGACAGGGGATTAAGGGCCAACGTCCTGACTTTC
CDR3: CASDRGLRANVLTF
V: TRBV11-2
D: TRBD1
size: .
J: TRBJ2-6

DNA: TGTGCCAGCGGAGGGGGGGGTTCGCCCTACAATGAGCAGTTCTTC
CDR3: CASGGGGSPYNEQFF
V: TRBV27
D: .
size: .
J: TRBJ2-1